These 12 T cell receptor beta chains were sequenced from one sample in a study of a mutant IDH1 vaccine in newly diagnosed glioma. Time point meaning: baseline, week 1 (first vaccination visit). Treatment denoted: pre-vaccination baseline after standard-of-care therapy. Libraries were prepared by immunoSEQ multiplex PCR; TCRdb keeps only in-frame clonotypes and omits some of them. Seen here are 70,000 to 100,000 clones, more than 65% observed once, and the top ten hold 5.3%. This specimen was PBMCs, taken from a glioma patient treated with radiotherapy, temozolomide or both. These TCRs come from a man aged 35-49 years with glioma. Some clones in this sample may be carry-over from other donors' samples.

This CDR3 is CAVKDVIQETQYF. The CDR3 bases are TGTGCCGTTAAGGACGTAATTCAAGAGACCCAGTACTTC. The chain recombines TRBV27 with TRBJ2-5, with D uncertain. The CDR3 totals 13 residues. V lost 11 bases and J lost 2, with 15 bases in between. The germline CDR1 and CDR2 sequences are MNHEY and SMNVEV (reference sequence).

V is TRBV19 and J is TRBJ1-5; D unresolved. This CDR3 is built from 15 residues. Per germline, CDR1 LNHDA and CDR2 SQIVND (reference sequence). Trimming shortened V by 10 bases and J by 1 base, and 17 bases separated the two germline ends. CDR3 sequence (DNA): TGTGCCACCTCCCTGGGGTCCCGAAGCAATCAGCCCCAGCATTTT. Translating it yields CATSLGSRSNQPQHF. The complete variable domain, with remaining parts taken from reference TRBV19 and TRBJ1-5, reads DGGITQSPKYLFRKEGQNVTLSCEQNLNHDAMYWYRQDPGQGLRLIYYSQIVNDFQKGDIAEGYSVSREKKESFPLTVTSAQKNPTAFYLCATSLGSRSNQPQHFGDGTRLSIL.

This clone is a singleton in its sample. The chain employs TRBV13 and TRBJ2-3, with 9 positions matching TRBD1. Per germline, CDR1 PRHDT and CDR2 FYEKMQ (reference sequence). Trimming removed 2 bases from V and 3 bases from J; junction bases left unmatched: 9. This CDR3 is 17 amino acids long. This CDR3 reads CASSLSLGQGLTDTQYF. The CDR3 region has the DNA TGTGCCAGCAGCTTATCGTTGGGACAGGGCTTAACAGATACGCAGTATTTT.

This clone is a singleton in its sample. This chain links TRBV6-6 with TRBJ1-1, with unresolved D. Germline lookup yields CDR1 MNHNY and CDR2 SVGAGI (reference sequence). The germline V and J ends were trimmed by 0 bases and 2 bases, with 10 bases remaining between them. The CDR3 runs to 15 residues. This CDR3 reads CASSYSRQKNTEAFF. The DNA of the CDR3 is TGTGCCAGCAGTTACTCGAGGCAGAAAAACACTGAAGCTTTCTTT.

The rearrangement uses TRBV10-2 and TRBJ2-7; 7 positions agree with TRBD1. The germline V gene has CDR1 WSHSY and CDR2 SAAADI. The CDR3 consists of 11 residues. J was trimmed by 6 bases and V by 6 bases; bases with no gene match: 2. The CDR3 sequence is CASSPGGEQYF. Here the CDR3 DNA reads TGCGCCAGCAGCCCAGGGGGCGAGCAGTACTTC.

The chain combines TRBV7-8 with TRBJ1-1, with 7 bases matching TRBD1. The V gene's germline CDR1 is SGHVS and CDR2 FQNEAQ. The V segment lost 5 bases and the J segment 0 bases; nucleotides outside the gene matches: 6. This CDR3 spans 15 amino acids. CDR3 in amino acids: CASSPRTGLNTEAFF. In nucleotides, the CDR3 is TGTGCCAGCAGCCCGAGGACAGGTCTGAACACTGAAGCTTTCTTT.

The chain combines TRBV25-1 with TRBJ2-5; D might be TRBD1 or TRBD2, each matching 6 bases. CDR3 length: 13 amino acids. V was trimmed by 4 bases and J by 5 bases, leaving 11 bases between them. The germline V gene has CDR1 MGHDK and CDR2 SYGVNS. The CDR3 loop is CASSAWRGETQYF. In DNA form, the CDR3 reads TGTGCCAGCAGTGCTTGGAGGGGGGAGACCCAGTACTTC. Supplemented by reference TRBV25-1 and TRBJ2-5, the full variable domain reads EADIYQTPRYLVIGTGKKITLECSQTMGHDKMYWYQQDPGMELHLIHYSYGVNSTEKGDLSSESTVSRIRTEHFPLTLESARPSHTSQYLCASSAWRGETQYFGPGTRLLVL.

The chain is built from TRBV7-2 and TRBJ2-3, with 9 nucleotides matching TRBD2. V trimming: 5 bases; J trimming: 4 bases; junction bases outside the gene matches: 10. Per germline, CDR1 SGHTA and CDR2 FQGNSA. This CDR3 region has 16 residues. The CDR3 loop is CASSPRRGGGSDTQYF. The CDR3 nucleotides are TGTGCCAGCAGCCCCCGGCGGGGGGGTGGGTCAGATACGCAGTATTTT.

CDR3 sequence: CAWSVRGRRNSPLHF. The CDR3 DNA reads as TGTGCCTGGAGTGTACGTGGCAGGCGCAATTCACCCCTCCACTTT. The rearrangement uses TRBV30 and TRBJ1-6, with D hard to call. V lost 0 bases and J 7 bases, leaving 13 bases between the germline ends. The CDR3 spans 15 residues. Germline V gene data show CDR1 as GTSNPN and CDR2 as SVGIG (reference sequence). Supplemented by reference TRBV30 and TRBJ1-6, the full variable domain reads SQTIHQWPATLVQPVGSPLSLECTVEGTSNPNLYWYRQAAGRGLQLLFYSVGIGQISSEVPQNLSASRPQDRQFILSSKKLLLSDSGFYLCAWSVRGRRNSPLHFGNGTRLTVT.

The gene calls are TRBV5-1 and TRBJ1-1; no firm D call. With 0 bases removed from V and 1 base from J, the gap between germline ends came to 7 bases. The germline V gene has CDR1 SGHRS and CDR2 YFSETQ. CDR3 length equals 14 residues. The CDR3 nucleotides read TGCGCCAGCAGCTTGGAACAGACGAACACTGAAGCTTTCTTT. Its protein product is CASSLEQTNTEAFF.

CDR3 residues: CASSLDGGRGTEAFF. As DNA, the CDR3 is TGTGCCAGCAGCTTAGACGGGGGAAGAGGCACTGAAGCTTTCTTT. The rearrangement links TRBV7-2 to TRBJ1-1, with D possibly TRBD1 on 5 matching bases. Germline V lookup: CDR1 SGHTA, CDR2 FQGNSA. The CDR3 contains 15 residues. With 1 base removed from V and 4 bases from J, the gap between germline ends came to 13 bases.

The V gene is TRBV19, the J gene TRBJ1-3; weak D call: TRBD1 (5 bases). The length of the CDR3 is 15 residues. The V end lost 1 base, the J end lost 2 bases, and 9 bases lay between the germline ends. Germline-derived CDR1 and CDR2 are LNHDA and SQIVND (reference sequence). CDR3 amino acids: CASSIGRAAGNTIYF. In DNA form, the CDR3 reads TGTGCCAGTAGTATAGGCAGGGCGGCTGGAAACACCATATATTTT.